This T cell receptor (beta chain) was sequenced during a study of cytomegalovirus exposure and HLA in healthy donors. Study-level points and caveats: In a later analysis, HLA-associated beta chains showed higher expansion and lower generation probabilities than comparable chains.

Despite likely unrecorded immune exposures, the donors were nominally healthy at the time of sampling. With regard to this clone: What it binds is unknown. Germline is not matched at one junction end, which may reflect a read error.

The PCR employed 60 Vbeta primers together with 13 Jbeta primers. Original processing methods: Tens of millions of unique TCR beta chains, some 9.9 million shared, were counted in a later analysis. Sequencing was performed with immunoSEQ multiplex PCR; in TCRdb, only in-frame clones are kept and a portion is missing. The DNA gave D and trimming, while V, J and clone size come from that table. The table has approximately 160,000 clones, more than 70% seen once. The V gene's germline CDR1 is SEHNR and CDR2 FQNEAQ (reference sequence). The CDR3 contains 16 residues. The genes are TRBV7-9 and TRBJ1-1, with a tentative D call TRBD1 (5 bases). Sequences were obtained from PBMCs. This sequence was found in a woman between 45 and 60 years old in good health and CMV-seropositive. CDR3: CSSSAAWGGMNTEAFF. The CDR3 bases are TGTTCCAGCAGCGCCGCTTGGGGGGGTATGAACACTGAAGCTTTCTTT.